These 32 T cell receptor beta chains originate from one sample sequenced in a study of cytomegalovirus exposure and HLA in healthy donors. Assay used: immunoSEQ multiplex PCR; TCRdb lists only in-frame clones, some missing. The data contain some 140,000 clones, roughly 81% of them seen just once; the ten biggest clones take up more than 1.4%. Sequencing was performed on PBMCs. Source of these receptors: a woman aged 30 to 39 in good health and CMV-seronegative.

The count of this clone is one. This chain uses TRBV5-4 with TRBJ1-1; a weak D match, TRBD1 (5 bases). Germline CDR1 and CDR2: SGHNT and YYREEE (reference sequence). The CDR3 contains 15 residues. V was pared by 0 bases and J by 3 bases, with 12 bases between. The CDR3 is CASSLAGRGDTEAFF. The CDR3 coding sequence is TGTGCCAGCAGCTTGGCTGGGCGGGGGGACACTGAAGCTTTCTTT.

This chain connects TRBV29-1 to TRBJ2-4, with 7 bases that match TRBD1. This CDR3 is built from 12 residues. Germline CDR1 and CDR2: SQVTM and ANQGSEA. Germline trimming cut 3 bases from V and 6 bases from J; bases unmatched to any gene: 2. The CDR3 reads CSVEAGGNIQYF. The DNA for the CDR3 is TGCAGCGTTGAGGCAGGGGGAAACATTCAGTACTTC.

J is TRBJ2-7 and V is TRBV11-2; possible D gene TRBD2, 6 bases. The germline CDR1 and CDR2 sequences are SGHAT and FQNNGV. This CDR3 region has 13 residues. V dropped 5 bases and J dropped 5 bases, with 13 bases sitting between them. The CDR3 here is CASSPPGGDEQYF. The DNA for the CDR3 is TGTGCCAGCAGCCCCCCCGGCGGGGACGAGCAGTACTTC.

V usage is TRBV18 and J usage is TRBJ1-3, with D possibly being TRBD1 (6 bases). The CDR3 has 17 residues. Trimming removed 1 base from V and 2 bases from J, with 15 bases in between. The germline V gene has CDR1 KGHSH and CDR2 LQKENI. CDR3 sequence reads: CASSPLQGRTAGNTIYF. Here the CDR3 DNA reads TGTGCCAGCTCACCACTTCAGGGGCGTACGGCTGGAAACACCATATATTTT.

The rearrangement uses TRBV9 and TRBJ1-6; D not certain. V gave up 4 bases and J gave up 6 bases, with 17 bases separating them. Germline V gives CDR1 SGDLS, CDR2 YYNGEE. The CDR3 is 16 amino acids. CDR3 bases: TGTGCCAGCAGCTCCGACCCGCGGGGATTTAATTCACCCCTCCACTTT. This gives the protein CASSSDPRGFNSPLHF.

The chain links TRBV7-2 to TRBJ2-5; TRBD1 aligns across 7 bases. Germline values: CDR1 SGHTA, CDR2 FQGNSA. This CDR3 spans 14 amino acids. Unmatched junction bases numbered 8, after V lost 8 bases and J lost 2 bases. CDR3 coding DNA: TGTGCCAGCTCTCCGGGACAGAGGCAAGAGACCCAGTACTTC. Its translation: CASSPGQRQETQYF.

This rearrangement joins TRBV7-7 to TRBJ2-2; 7 bases fit TRBD1. CDR1 is SSHAT and CDR2 is FNYEAQ in the germline V gene (reference sequence). This CDR3 is 15 amino acids long. The trim removed 5 bases at V and 7 bases at J, leaving 10 bases unmatched. The CDR3 DNA reads TGTGCCAGCAGCCCGGTAGGGGGCATTGGCGGGGAGCTGTTTTTT. Its protein is CASSPVGGIGGELFF.

The chain uses TRBV5-1 and TRBJ1-1, with 7 positions matching TRBD1. CDR1 and CDR2 (germline): SGHRS, YFSETQ. J gave up 10 bases and V 4 bases, and 4 bases lay outside the gene matches. The CDR3 is 11 residues long. CDR3 coding DNA: TGCGCCAGCAGCATCGGGACAGTAGCTTTCTTT. This gives the protein CASSIGTVAFF.

The CDR3 loop is CASSEGGGPQHF. The CDR3 nucleotides are TGTGCCAGCAGTGAAGGAGGGGGGCCCCAGCATTTT. This chain joins TRBV2 and TRBJ1-5; a possible D gene is TRBD1 (6 bases). Trimming left V 1 base short and J 9 bases short, with 7 bases between. The CDR3 spans 12 residues. Germline values: CDR1 SNHLY, CDR2 FYNNEI.

The chain joins TRBV19 to TRBJ1-1, with 7 bases matching TRBD1. Germline V gene sequence: CDR1 LNHDA, CDR2 SQIVND (reference sequence). This CDR3 region has 16 residues. Trimming at V came to 3 bases and at J to 4 bases, leaving 11 bases not matched to a gene. CDR3 loop: CASSIGATGRGTEAFF. The CDR3, as DNA: TGTGCCAGTAGTATCGGCGCGACAGGGCGCGGCACTGAAGCTTTCTTT.

The chain carries TRBV7-2 and TRBJ2-1; 7 positions agree with TRBD1. Germline loops: CDR1 SGHTA, CDR2 FQGNSA. With V trimmed by 3 bases and J by 7 bases, 12 bases remained unmatched. CDR3 length: 16 residues. The CDR3, as DNA: TGTGCCAGCAGCTTGTCCCGGGCACAGGGGTTGAATGAGCAGTTCTTC. Translating it yields CASSLSRAQGLNEQFF.

This sequence joins TRBV11-2 and TRBJ2-2; the match to TRBD1 covers 7 bases. This CDR3 has 14 residues. V trimming: 5 bases; J trimming: 2 bases; junction bases outside the gene matches: 2. Germline V gene lookup returns CDR1 SGHAT and CDR2 FQNNGV. The CDR3: CASSRQGNTGELFF. For the CDR3, the DNA is TGTGCCAGCAGCCGACAGGGCAACACCGGGGAGCTGTTTTTT.

The chain links TRBV28 to TRBJ1-2; 10 bases line up with TRBD1. The length of the CDR3 is 15 residues. In germline, CDR1 is MDHEN, CDR2 SYDVKM. Germline trimming cut 6 bases from V and 8 bases from J; bases unmatched to any gene: 12. The CDR3 coding sequence is TGTGCCAGCAGAAACCGACAGGGGGCGCATAGCGGCTACACCTTC. Its protein product is CASRNRQGAHSGYTF.

In this sample, this clone turned up a few times. This chain joins TRBV28 and TRBJ2-5; 9 bases align to TRBD1. The CDR3 totals 15 residues. The V segment lost 6 bases and the J segment 5 bases; nucleotides outside the gene matches: 10. Germline CDR1 MDHEN, CDR2 SYDVKM. The DNA for the CDR3 is TGTGCCAGCAGCTTGGACAGGGGCCCTCGGGAGACCCAGTACTTC. This gives the protein CASSLDRGPRETQYF.

This clone was seen once. The rearrangement links TRBV2 to TRBJ2-3; 7 nucleotides agree with TRBD2. CDR3 length equals 15 residues. Germline lookup yields CDR1 SNHLY and CDR2 FYNNEI. V shed 6 bases and J 7 bases; nucleotides not matched to a gene: 13. The DNA of the CDR3 is TGTGCCAGCAGGGTGGGTAGCGGGTTAACCTATACGCAGTATTTT. Protein: CASRVGSGLTYTQYF.

This chain connects TRBV7-2 to TRBJ2-5, with D perhaps TRBD1 (6 bases). Germline V lookup: CDR1 SGHTA, CDR2 FQGNSA. The CDR3 spans 14 residues. The V gene lost 4 bases and the J gene lost 4 bases, with 13 bases spanning the gap. CDR3 loop: CASSYRDTSETQYF. The CDR3 region has the DNA TGTGCCAGCAGCTACCGGGACACATCAGAGACCCAGTACTTC.

The genes are TRBV5-4 and TRBJ1-1; D is ambiguous. Deletions cut 4 bases from V and 3 bases from J, with 10 bases between. From germline, CDR1 is SGHNT and CDR2 YYREEE (reference sequence). This CDR3 is built from 13 residues. The CDR3 loop is CASSAQLDTEAFF. The DNA of the CDR3 is TGTGCCAGCAGCGCACAGTTGGACACTGAAGCTTTCTTT.

This rearrangement joins TRBV19 to TRBJ1-5; 7 positions match TRBD1. The CDR3 totals 16 residues. Trimming took 4 bases from V and 7 from J; bases not matched to a gene: 13. Germline V CDR1 and CDR2: LNHDA, SQIVND (reference sequence). CDR3 bases: TGTGCCAGTAGTACCCTCCGGGACAGTAGTTTCCAGCCCCAGCATTTT. Its protein is CASSTLRDSSFQPQHF. The whole variable domain, filled in from reference TRBV19 and TRBJ1-5, reads DGGITQSPKYLFRKEGQNVTLSCEQNLNHDAMYWYRQDPGQGLRLIYYSQIVNDFQKGDIAEGYSVSREKKESFPLTVTSAQKNPTAFYLCASSTLRDSSFQPQHFGDGTRLSIL.

The J gene is TRBJ2-1, the V gene TRBV2, with TRBD2 identical over 8 bases. Germline CDR1 reads SNHLY; CDR2 reads FYNNEI. This CDR3 is built from 15 residues. V lost 3 bases and J lost 3; bases outside the gene matches: 4. This CDR3 reads CASSEGRGDYNEQFF. DNA for the CDR3: TGTGCCAGCAGTGAGGGGCGGGGGGACTACAATGAGCAGTTCTTC.

The chain is built from TRBV10-3 and TRBJ1-1; 7 positions agree with TRBD1. This CDR3 has 13 residues. CDR1 ENHRY and CDR2 SYGVKD come from the germline V gene. V shed 8 bases and J 0 bases; nucleotides not matched to a gene: 3. CDR3 coding DNA: TGTGCCATCTGGACAGGAATGAACACTGAAGCTTTCTTT. It is translated as CAIWTGMNTEAFF.

With regard to this clone: Other DNA sequences in the sample encode the same CDR3. This chain links TRBV20-1 with TRBJ1-3; D is ambiguous. CDR3 length: 11 amino acids. The V and J ends lost 5 bases and 0 bases respectively, with 2 bases between them. Germline CDR1 DFQATT, CDR2 SNEGSKA (reference sequence). The CDR3 sequence: CSALSGNTIYF. The CDR3, as DNA: TGCAGTGCTCTCTCTGGAAACACCATATATTTT.

The CDR3 sequence: CASSRTVSYEQYF. CDR3 bases: TGTGCCAGTTCTCGGACAGTATCCTACGAGCAGTACTTC. The chain employs TRBV19 and TRBJ2-7; the D gene is possibly TRBD1 (6 bases). The CDR3 length is 13 residues. CDR1 is LNHDA, CDR2 SQIVND, per germline (reference sequence). The V end was cut by 8 bases, the J end by 1 base, with 12 bases between. Full variable domain (remainder filled in from reference TRBV19 and TRBJ2-7): DGGITQSPKYLFRKEGQNVTLSCEQNLNHDAMYWYRQDPGQGLRLIYYSQIVNDFQKGDIAEGYSVSREKKESFPLTVTSAQKNPTAFYLCASSRTVSYEQYFGPGTRLTVT.

The chain couples TRBV15 to TRBJ1-4, with 8 bases aligning to TRBD1. This CDR3 comprises 15 residues. J gave up 7 bases and V 1 base, and 5 bases lay outside the gene matches. The germline V gene has CDR1 LNHNV and CDR2 YYDKDF (reference sequence). The CDR3 bases are TGTGCCACCAGCAGAGGTGGACAGGGCGGTGAAAAACTGTTTTTT. It yields the protein CATSRGGQGGEKLFF.

The rearrangement joins TRBV29-1 to TRBJ1-1; no firm D call. The CDR3 length is 12 residues. Trimming removed 1 base from V and 1 base from J, with 4 bases in between. CDR1 is SQVTM, CDR2 ANQGSEA, per germline. The CDR3 DNA is TGCAGCGTTGAAGCCGGGAACACTGAAGCTTTCTTT. Protein sequence: CSVEAGNTEAFF.

The chain carries TRBV19 and TRBJ1-5; D possibly corresponds to TRBD1 (5 bases). The length of the CDR3 is 17 residues. Per the germline V gene, CDR1 is LNHDA and CDR2 is SQIVND (reference sequence). V lost 10 bases to trimming and J lost 7 bases, with 29 bases between them. Here the CDR3 DNA reads TGTGCCACCAAACCAACGGTTAATTCGGGGGAGGGCCAGCCCCAGCATTTT. It encodes CATKPTVNSGEGQPQHF.

The chain combines TRBV28 with TRBJ1-2, with 9 bases lining up with TRBD1. The J segment lost 8 bases and the V segment lost 6 bases, leaving 4 bases of the junction unmatched. Per the germline V gene, CDR1 is MDHEN and CDR2 is SYDVKM. CDR3 size: 12 residues. In DNA form, the CDR3 reads TGTGCCAGCAGGGGACAGGGCTTGGGCTACACCTTC. Protein product: CASRGQGLGYTF.

The CDR3 DNA reads TGTGCCAGCAGCTTAGTGGTCGGTGGACAGCGGGAGACCCAGTACTTC. Amino acids: CASSLVVGGQRETQYF. The chain carries TRBV11-2 and TRBJ2-5; TRBD1 might be the D (6 bases). The CDR3 has 16 amino acids. V was clipped by 1 base and J by 5 bases, with 17 bases between them. CDR1 is SGHAT, CDR2 FQNNGV, per germline. Complete variable domain (other parts from reference TRBV11-2 and TRBJ2-5): EAGVAQSPRYKIIEKRQSVAFWCNPISGHATLYWYQQILGQGPKLLIQFQNNGVVDDSQLPKDRFSAERLKGVDSTLKIQPAKLEDSAVYLCASSLVVGGQRETQYFGPGTRLLVL.

This chain joins TRBV2 and TRBJ1-1; tentative D call: TRBD1 (6 bases). CDR3 length: 15 residues. The germline V gene has CDR1 SNHLY and CDR2 FYNNEI. The V and J ends lost 5 bases and 6 bases respectively, with 19 bases between them. CDR3 coding DNA: TGTGCCAGCAGTCCTAAACAGGGTTTTGGCGCTGAAGCTTTCTTT. It specifies CASSPKQGFGAEAFF.

This clone was seen a single time. The rearrangement uses TRBV27 and TRBJ1-2, with a tentative D call TRBD1 (5 bases). The CDR3 extends over 15 amino acids. CDR1 is MNHEY, CDR2 SMNVEV, per germline (reference sequence). V was cut by 3 bases and J by 1 base, with 12 bases left in between. CDR3: CASSLRLTDNYGYTF. The CDR3 region has the DNA TGTGCCAGCAGTTTGCGCTTGACAGATAACTATGGCTACACCTTC.

J is TRBJ1-2 and V is TRBV2; tentatively, D is TRBD1 (5 bases). Looked up from germline, CDR1 is SNHLY and CDR2 is FYNNEI. This CDR3 has 11 amino acids. Trimming removed 6 bases from V and 8 bases from J, with 10 bases in between. CDR3 bases: TGTGCCAGCAGCGCAGGGATCGGCTACACCTTC. Translating gives CASSAGIGYTF.

The chain carries TRBV4-2 and TRBJ1-4; the match to TRBD1 covers 7 bases. V lost 1 base and J lost 13; bases outside the gene matches: 21. The CDR3 is made up of 18 amino acids. Germline CDR1 is LGHNA and CDR2 is YNFKEQ. The CDR3 DNA follows: TGTGCCAGCAGCCAAGTTGTCGGGTCGAGGACAGGCTCGGTAGGACTGTTTTTT. Translating gives CASSQVVGSRTGSVGLFF.

This clone showed up just once. The rearrangement links TRBV19 to TRBJ2-7; 7 bases are shared with TRBD2. The V gene's germline CDR1 is LNHDA and CDR2 SQIVND (reference sequence). The CDR3 has 15 amino acids. The junction had 7 bases not matched to a gene; V was cut back by 5 bases and J by 0 bases. The CDR3 loop reads CASSDPGTNSYEQYF. The CDR3 DNA reads as TGTGCCAGTAGTGACCCCGGGACTAACTCCTACGAGCAGTACTTC.